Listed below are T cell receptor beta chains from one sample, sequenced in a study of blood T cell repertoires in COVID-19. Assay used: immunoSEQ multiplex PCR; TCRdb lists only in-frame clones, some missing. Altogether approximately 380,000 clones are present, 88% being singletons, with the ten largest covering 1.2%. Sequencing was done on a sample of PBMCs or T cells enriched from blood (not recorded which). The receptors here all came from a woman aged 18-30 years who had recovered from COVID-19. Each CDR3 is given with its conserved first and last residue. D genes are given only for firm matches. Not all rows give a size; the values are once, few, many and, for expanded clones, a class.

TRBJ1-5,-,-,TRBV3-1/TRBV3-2,CASSQSRGNQPQHF,TGTGCCAGCAGCCAAAGTCGGGGGAATCAGCCCCAGCATTTT
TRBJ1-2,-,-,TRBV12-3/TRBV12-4,CASSLQVGYGYTF,TGTGCCAGCAGTTTACAGGTTGGCTATGGCTACACCTTC
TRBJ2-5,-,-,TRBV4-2,CASSQESRETQYF,TGTGCCAGCAGCCAAGAATCGAGGGAGACCCAGTACTTC
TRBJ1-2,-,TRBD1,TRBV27,CASSPGPGTGVYTF,TGTGCCAGCAGTCCGGGACCCGGGACAGGGGTCTACACCTTC
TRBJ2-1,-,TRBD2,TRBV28,CASSALAGDYNEQFF,TGTGCCAGCAGTGCACTAGCGGGGGACTACAATGAGCAGTTCTTC
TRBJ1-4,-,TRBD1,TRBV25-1,CASSVPGTGGIGNEKLFF,TGTGCCAGCAGTGTTCCCGGGACAGGGGGCATCGGAAATGAAAAACTGTTTTTT
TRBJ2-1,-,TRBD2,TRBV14,CASSQFSGLAGGEYNEQFF,TGTGCCAGCAGCCAATTCTCGGGACTAGCGGGGGGGGAGTACAATGAGCAGTTCTTC
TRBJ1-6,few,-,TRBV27,CASSFPSYNSPLHF,TGTGCCAGCAGTTTCCCCAGTTATAATTCACCCCTCCACTTT
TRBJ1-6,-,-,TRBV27,CASSLWGGGVNNSPLHF,TGTGCCAGCAGTTTATGGGGGGGTGGTGTGAATAATTCACCCCTCCACTTT
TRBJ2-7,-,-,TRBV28,CASSFSQGYEQYF,TGTGCCAGCAGTTTCTCGCAGGGTTACGAGCAGTACTTC
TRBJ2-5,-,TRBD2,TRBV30,CAWSTLAGFQETQYF,TGTGCCTGGAGTACACTAGCGGGCTTCCAAGAGACCCAGTACTTC
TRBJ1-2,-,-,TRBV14,CASSVTGLYGYTF,TGTGCCAGCAGCGTGACAGGACTTTATGGCTACACCTTC
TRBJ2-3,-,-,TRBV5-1,CASSLERQSTDTQYF,TGCGCCAGCAGCTTGGAGAGACAGAGCACAGATACGCAGTATTTT
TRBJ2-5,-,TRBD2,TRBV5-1,CASSLWLAGGLETQYF,TGCGCCAGCAGCTTGTGGCTAGCGGGGGGGTTAGAGACCCAGTACTTC
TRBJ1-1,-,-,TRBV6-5,CASSFSGPNTEAFF,TGTGCCAGCAGTTTCTCGGGCCCGAACACTGAAGCTTTCTTT
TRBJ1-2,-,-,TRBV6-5,CASSYSNTPYGYTF,TGTGCCAGCAGTTACTCGAACACACCCTATGGCTACACCTTC
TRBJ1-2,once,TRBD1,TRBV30,CAWSSGQGVSGYTF,TGTGCCTGGAGTAGTGGACAGGGGGTATCTGGCTACACCTTC
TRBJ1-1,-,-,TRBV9,CASSFSGGMDTEAFF,TGTGCCAGCAGCTTCTCCGGGGGGATGGACACTGAAGCTTTCTTT
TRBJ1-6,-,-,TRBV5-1,CASSGLENSPLHF,TGCGCCAGCAGCGGATTGGAGAATTCACCCCTCCACTTT
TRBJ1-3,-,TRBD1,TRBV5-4,CASSRTGGENTIYF,TGTGCCAGCAGCCGGACAGGGGGCGAGAACACCATATATTTT
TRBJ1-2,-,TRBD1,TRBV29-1,CSVEDLRQGLGYTF,TGCAGCGTTGAAGATCTTAGACAGGGTTTAGGCTACACCTTC
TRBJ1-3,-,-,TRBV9,CASSPRGNTIYF,TGTGCCAGCAGCCCCCGTGGAAACACCATATATTTT
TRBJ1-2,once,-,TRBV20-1,CSARDSYGYTF,TGCAGTGCTAGGGACAGCTATGGCTACACCTTC
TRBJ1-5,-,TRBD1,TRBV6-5,CASTDRTQPQHF,TGTGCCAGCACGGACAGGACCCAGCCCCAGCATTTT
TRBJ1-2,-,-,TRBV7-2,CASSISGSHEGGGYTF,TGTGCCAGCAGCATATCCGGGTCCCACGAAGGTGGAGGCTACACCTTC
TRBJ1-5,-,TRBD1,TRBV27,CASRPRPGQGIQPQHF,TGTGCCAGCCGACCTCGACCCGGACAGGGCATCCAGCCCCAGCATTTT
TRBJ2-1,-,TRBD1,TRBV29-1,CSVLRNDRGHEQFF,TGCAGCGTCCTCCGCAATGACAGGGGCCATGAGCAGTTCTTC
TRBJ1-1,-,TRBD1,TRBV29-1,CSVEEGRGTEAFF,TGCAGCGTAGAGGAGGGCAGGGGGACTGAAGCTTTCTTT
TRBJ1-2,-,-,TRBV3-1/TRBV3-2,CASSQEEASYGYTF,TGTGCCAGCAGCCAAGAAGAGGCAAGCTATGGCTACACCTTC
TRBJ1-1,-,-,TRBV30,CAWSSVRREAFF,TGTGCCTGGAGCTCTGTGCGGAGAGAAGCTTTCTTT
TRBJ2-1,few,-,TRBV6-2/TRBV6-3,CASSPGLQRRYNEQFF,TGTGCCAGCAGCCCTGGACTCCAAAGGAGGTACAATGAGCAGTTCTTC
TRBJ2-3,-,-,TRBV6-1,CASSGMAGTARDTQYF,TGTGCCAGCAGTGGGATGGCGGGGACGGCACGAGATACGCAGTATTTT
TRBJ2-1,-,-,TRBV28,CASSLRVYNEQFF,TGTGCCAGCAGTTTAAGAGTTTACAATGAGCAGTTCTTC
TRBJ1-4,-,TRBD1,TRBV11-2,CASNPDRGSNEKLFF,TGTGCCAGCAACCCTGACAGGGGTAGTAATGAAAAACTGTTTTTT
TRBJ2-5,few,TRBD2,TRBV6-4,CASSERAGEQETQYF,TGTGCCAGCAGTGAACGGGCGGGGGAGCAAGAGACCCAGTACTTC
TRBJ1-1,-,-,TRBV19,CASSPIHNTEAFF,TGTGCCAGTAGCCCAATACATAACACTGAAGCTTTCTTT
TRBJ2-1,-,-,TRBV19,CASSIALSSYNEQFF,TGTGCCAGTAGCATTGCTCTAAGCTCCTACAATGAGCAGTTCTTC
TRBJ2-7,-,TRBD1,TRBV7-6,CASSLAWKQGASYEQYF,TGTGCCAGCAGCTTAGCGTGGAAACAGGGGGCTAGCTACGAGCAGTACTTC
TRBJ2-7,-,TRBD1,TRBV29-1,CSVEDGTEYEQYF,TGCAGCGTTGAAGACGGGACAGAATACGAGCAGTACTTC
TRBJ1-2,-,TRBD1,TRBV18,CASSPPDRVYGYTF,TGTGCCAGCTCACCACCGGACAGGGTCTATGGCTACACCTTC
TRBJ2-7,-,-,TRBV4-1,CASSLQEGYEQYF,TGCGCCAGCAGCCTTCAGGAGGGTTACGAGCAGTACTTC
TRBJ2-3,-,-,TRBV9,CASSGGVTDTQYF,TGTGCCAGCAGCGGGGGGGTAACAGATACGCAGTATTTT
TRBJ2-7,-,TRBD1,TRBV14,CASSPRGSGTGSSEQYF,TGTGCCAGCAGCCCGCGTGGGTCCGGGACAGGGTCCTCCGAGCAGTACTTC
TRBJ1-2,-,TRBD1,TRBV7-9,CASSYETGGKDGYTF,TGTGCCAGCAGCTATGAGACAGGGGGTAAGGATGGCTACACCTTC
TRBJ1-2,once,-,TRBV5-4,CASSLLAGGRQPRGPYGYTF,TGTGCCAGCAGCTTGTTGGCCGGGGGGCGTCAGCCTAGAGGGCCCTATGGCTACACCTTC
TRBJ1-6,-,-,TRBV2,CASSGLLYNSPLHF,TGTGCCAGCAGTGGGCTCCTCTATAATTCACCCCTCCACTTT
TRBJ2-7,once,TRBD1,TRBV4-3,CASSHGGQGSYEQYF,TGCGCCAGCAGCCACGGGGGACAGGGGTCCTACGAGCAGTACTTC
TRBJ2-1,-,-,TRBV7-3,CASSLLGGYNEQFF,TGTGCCAGCAGCTTACTAGGCGGCTACAATGAGCAGTTCTTC
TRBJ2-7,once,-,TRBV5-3,CARSEFPPEEQYF,TGTGCCAGAAGCGAGTTCCCCCCGGAGGAGCAGTACTTC